This TCR beta chain was sequenced for a study of shared clonotypes between healthy human individuals. Clones were sequenced by immunoSEQ multiplex PCR, and TCRdb holds only the in-frame ones, with some missing. The table shows about a million clones, with roughly 80% occurring only once. Each sample came from a Caucasian adult donor living in Nashville, Tennessee. Germline-derived CDR1 and CDR2 are MNHNS and SASEGT. V was shortened by 1 base and J by 4 bases, with 2 bases between the two germline ends. This CDR3 comprises 12 residues. The gene calls are TRBV6-1 and TRBJ2-1; no clear D. What was sequenced was memory CD4+ T cells sorted from blood. Specified subset: CD45RA-negative fraction. This sequence was found in a man between 18 and 35 years old in good health. The CDR3 bases are TGTGCCAGCAGTGAAGTTTACAATGAGCAGTTCTTC. It codes for CASSEVYNEQFF.